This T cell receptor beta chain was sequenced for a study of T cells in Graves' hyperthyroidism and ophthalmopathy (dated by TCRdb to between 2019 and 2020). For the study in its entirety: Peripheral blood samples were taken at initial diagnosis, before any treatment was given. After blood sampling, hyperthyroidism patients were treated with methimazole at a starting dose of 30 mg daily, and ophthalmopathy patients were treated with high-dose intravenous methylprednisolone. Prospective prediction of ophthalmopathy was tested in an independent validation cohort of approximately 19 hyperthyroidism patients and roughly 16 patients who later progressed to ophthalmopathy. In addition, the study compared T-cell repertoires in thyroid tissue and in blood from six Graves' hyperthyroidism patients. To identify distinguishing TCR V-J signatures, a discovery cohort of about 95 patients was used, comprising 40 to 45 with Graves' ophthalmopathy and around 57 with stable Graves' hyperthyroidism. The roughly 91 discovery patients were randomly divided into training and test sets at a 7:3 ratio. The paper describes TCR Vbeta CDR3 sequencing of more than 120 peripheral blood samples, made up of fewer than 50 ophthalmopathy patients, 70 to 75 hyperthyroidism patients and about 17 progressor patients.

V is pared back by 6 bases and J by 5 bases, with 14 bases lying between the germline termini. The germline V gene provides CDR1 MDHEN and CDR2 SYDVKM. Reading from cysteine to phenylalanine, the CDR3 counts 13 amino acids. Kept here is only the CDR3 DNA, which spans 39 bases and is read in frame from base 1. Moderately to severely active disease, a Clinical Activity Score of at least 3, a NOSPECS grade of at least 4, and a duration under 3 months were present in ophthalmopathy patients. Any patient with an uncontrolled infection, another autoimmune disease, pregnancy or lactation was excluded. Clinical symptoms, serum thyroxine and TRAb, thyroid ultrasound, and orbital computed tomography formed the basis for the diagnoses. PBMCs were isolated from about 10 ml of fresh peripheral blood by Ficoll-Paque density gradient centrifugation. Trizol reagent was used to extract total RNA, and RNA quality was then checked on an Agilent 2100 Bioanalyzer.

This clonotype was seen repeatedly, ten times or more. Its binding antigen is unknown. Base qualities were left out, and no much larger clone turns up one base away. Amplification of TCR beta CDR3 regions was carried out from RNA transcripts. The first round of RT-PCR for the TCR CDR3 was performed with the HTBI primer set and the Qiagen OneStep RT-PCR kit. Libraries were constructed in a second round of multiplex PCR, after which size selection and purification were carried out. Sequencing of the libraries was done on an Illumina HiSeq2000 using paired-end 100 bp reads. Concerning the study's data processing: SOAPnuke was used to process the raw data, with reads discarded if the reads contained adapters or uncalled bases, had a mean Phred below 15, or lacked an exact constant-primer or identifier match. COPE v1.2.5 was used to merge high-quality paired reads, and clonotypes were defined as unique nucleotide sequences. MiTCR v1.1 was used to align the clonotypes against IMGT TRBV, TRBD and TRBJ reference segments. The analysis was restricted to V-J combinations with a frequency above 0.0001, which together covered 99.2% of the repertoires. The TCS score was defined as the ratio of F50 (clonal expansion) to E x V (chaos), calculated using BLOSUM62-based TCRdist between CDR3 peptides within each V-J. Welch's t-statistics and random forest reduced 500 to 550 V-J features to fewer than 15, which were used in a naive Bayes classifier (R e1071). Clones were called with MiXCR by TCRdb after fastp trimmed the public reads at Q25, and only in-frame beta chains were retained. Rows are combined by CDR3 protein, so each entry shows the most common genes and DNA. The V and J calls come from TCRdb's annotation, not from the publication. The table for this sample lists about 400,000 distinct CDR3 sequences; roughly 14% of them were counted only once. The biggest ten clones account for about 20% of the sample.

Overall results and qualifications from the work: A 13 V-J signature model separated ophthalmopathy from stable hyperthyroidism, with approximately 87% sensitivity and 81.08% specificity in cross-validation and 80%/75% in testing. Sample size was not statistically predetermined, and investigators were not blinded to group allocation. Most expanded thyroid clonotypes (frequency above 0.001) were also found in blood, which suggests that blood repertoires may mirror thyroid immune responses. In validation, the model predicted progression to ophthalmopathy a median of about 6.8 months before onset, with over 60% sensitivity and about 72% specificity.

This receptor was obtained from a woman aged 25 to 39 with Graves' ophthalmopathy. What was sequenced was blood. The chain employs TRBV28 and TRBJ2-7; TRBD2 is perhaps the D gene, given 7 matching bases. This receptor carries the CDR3 CASRLGGGDEQYF. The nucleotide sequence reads TGTGCCAGCAGGTTAGGAGGGGGGGACGAGCAGTACTTC.